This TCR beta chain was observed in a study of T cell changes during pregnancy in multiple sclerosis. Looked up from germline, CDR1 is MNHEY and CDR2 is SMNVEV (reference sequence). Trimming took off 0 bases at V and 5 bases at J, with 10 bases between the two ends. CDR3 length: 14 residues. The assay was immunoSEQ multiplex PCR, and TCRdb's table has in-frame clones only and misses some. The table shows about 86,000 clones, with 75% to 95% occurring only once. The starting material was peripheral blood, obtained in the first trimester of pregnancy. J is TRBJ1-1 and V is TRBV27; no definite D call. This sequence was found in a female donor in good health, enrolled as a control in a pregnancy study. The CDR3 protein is CASSLSRYRTEAFF. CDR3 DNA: TGTGCCAGCAGTTTATCGAGGTATCGGACTGAAGCTTTCTTT.